This T cell receptor (beta chain) was sequenced for a study of T cell responses to AZD1222 COVID-19 vaccine. General study results and limits: White British people made up most donors, females outnumbered males, and clonal diversity was possibly underestimated. Baseline testing showed seropositivity in only five to seven AZD1222 recipients. The span of vaccine-associated CD4 TCRs extended across spike, with dominance at 160-218 and 743-854. Spike-specific TCR repertoires showed rising breadth and depth after two AZD1222 doses.

Trimming removed 3 bases from V and 5 bases from J, with 11 bases in between. The CDR3 is made up of 13 amino acids. Germline CDR1 is MNHEY and CDR2 is SMNVEV (reference sequence). TCRdb's copy holds only in-frame clones and misses some; the assay was immunoSEQ multiplex PCR. In the table there are 150,000 to 200,000 clones, around 90% of which are singletons. In the case of this clone: As yet, its antigen is unknown.

The sequences come from peripheral blood, collected 28 days after the second AZD1222 dose. The source is an adult who received the AZD1222 COVID-19 vaccine. The chain links TRBV27 to TRBJ2-7; D gene unclear. The CDR3 is CASSLMGNDEQYF. CDR3 coding DNA: TGTGCCAGCAGTTTGATGGGGAACGACGAGCAGTACTTC.